A single sample gave rise to the 30 T cell receptor beta chains below, sequenced in a study of blood T cell repertoires in COVID-19. Profiling relied on immunoSEQ multiplex PCR, and the TCRdb table lists in-frame clones only, not all of them. The sample has 270,000 or so clones, 80% to 90% seen once. The sample was PBMCs or T cells enriched from blood (not recorded which). The receptors stem from a woman in her twenties or thirties with acute COVID-19.

The gene calls are TRBV11-2 and TRBJ2-1, with a possible D match to TRBD1 (6 bases). In germline, CDR1 is SGHAT, CDR2 FQNNGV. V dropped 1 base and J dropped 7 bases, with 14 bases sitting between them. This CDR3 has 15 amino acids. For the CDR3, the DNA is TGTGCCAGCAGCTTAGCCTTGACAGGAAATAATGAGCAGTTCTTC. Translated: CASSLALTGNNEQFF.

The chain joins TRBV7-9 to TRBJ2-3, with 8 bases fitting TRBD2. Per germline, CDR1 SEHNR and CDR2 FQNEAQ (reference sequence). Unmatched junction bases numbered 10, after V lost 2 bases and J lost 6 bases. The CDR3 runs to 16 residues. Here the CDR3 reads CASSLFLAGIADTQYF. CDR3 coding DNA: TGTGCCAGCAGCTTATTCTTAGCGGGAATAGCGGATACGCAGTATTTT.

CDR3 sequence (DNA): TGCAGCGTTGATGGGGGACTTGGGTTGGGCGAGCAGTACTTC. Translated, it gives CSVDGGLGLGEQYF. The V and J genes are TRBV29-1 and TRBJ2-7, with D tentatively TRBD2 (6 bases). With 3 bases removed from V and 6 bases from J, the gap between germline ends came to 18 bases. The CDR3 runs to 14 residues. CDR1 and CDR2 (germline): SQVTM, ANQGSEA.

The chain joins TRBV12-3 or TRBV12-4 to TRBJ1-2, with a tentative D call TRBD1 (5 bases). V lost 6 bases, J lost 5 bases, and 10 bases lay in between. The CDR3 spans 12 residues. CDR3 in DNA: TGTGCCAGCAGCCCCAGGGTATATGGCTACACCTTC. This sequence encodes CASSPRVYGYTF.

V gene TRBV19 combines with J gene TRBJ1-4; 9 bases agree with TRBD1. The length of the CDR3 is 13 residues. V trimming: 7 bases; J trimming: 7 bases; junction bases outside the gene matches: 4. Germline values: CDR1 LNHDA, CDR2 SQIVND (reference sequence). CDR3 residues: CASNNRGLEKLFF. The CDR3 coding sequence is TGTGCCAGTAATAACAGGGGGCTTGAAAAACTGTTTTTT. The full variable domain, with the rest looked up from reference TRBV19 and TRBJ1-4, is DGGITQSPKYLFRKEGQNVTLSCEQNLNHDAMYWYRQDPGQGLRLIYYSQIVNDFQKGDIAEGYSVSREKKESFPLTVTSAQKNPTAFYLCASNNRGLEKLFFGSGTQLSVL.

The chain links TRBV5-8 to TRBJ2-3, with D perhaps matching TRBD2 (5 bases). V lost 5 bases and J lost 4, with 11 bases in between. Looked up from germline, CDR1 is SGHTS and CDR2 is YDEGEE. The CDR3 runs to 13 residues. The chain's CDR3 is CASSTWESDTQYF. The CDR3 DNA follows: TGTGCCAGCAGTACATGGGAGTCAGATACGCAGTATTTT. Variable domain in full (rest from reference TRBV5-8 and TRBJ2-3): EAGVTQSPTHLIKTRGQQATLRCSPISGHTSVYWYQQALGLGLQFLLWYDEGEERNRGNFPPRFSGRQFPNYSSELNVNALELEDSALYLCASSTWESDTQYFGPGTRLTVL.

The genes are TRBV28 and TRBJ1-5; the D gene is possibly TRBD1 (6 bases). V gave up 6 bases and J gave up 0 bases, with 9 bases separating them. The CDR3 runs 14 residues. CDR1 and CDR2 from the germline V gene are MDHEN and SYDVKM. As DNA, the CDR3 is TGTGCCAGCAGGCCGGACAGTAGCAATCAGCCCCAGCATTTT. Translated: CASRPDSSNQPQHF.

The chain combines TRBV13 with TRBJ2-2, with 10 positions matching TRBD2. This CDR3 region has 16 residues. Germline CDR1 and CDR2: PRHDT and FYEKMQ (reference sequence). V shed 1 base, J shed 5 bases, and the junction held 4 bases outside the gene matches. Here the CDR3 reads CASSLVLAGKTGELFF. The DNA of the CDR3 is TGTGCCAGCAGCTTAGTACTAGCGGGAAAAACCGGGGAGCTGTTTTTT.

V gene TRBV19 combines with J gene TRBJ2-3; tentative D call: TRBD1 (5 bases). The CDR3 is made up of 16 amino acids. CDR1 and CDR2 (germline): LNHDA, SQIVND (reference sequence). V lost 3 bases to trimming and J lost 3 bases, with 16 bases between them. CDR3 residues: CASSMQGRALTDTQYF. The CDR3 DNA reads as TGTGCCAGTAGTATGCAGGGAAGGGCGCTTACAGATACGCAGTATTTT.

This chain connects TRBV4-1 to TRBJ2-1; perhaps TRBD2 as D (6 bases). The CDR3 has 14 amino acids. From germline, CDR1 is MGHRA and CDR2 YSYEKL. Trimming stripped 5 bases from V and 5 bases from J, with 13 bases between. CDR3 amino acids: CASSFRTGDNEQFF. CDR3 DNA sequence: TGCGCCAGCAGCTTCAGGACGGGAGACAATGAGCAGTTCTTC.

The chain recombines TRBV19 with TRBJ2-1, with 12 bases aligning to TRBD2. Germline V gene sequence: CDR1 LNHDA, CDR2 SQIVND (reference sequence). The CDR3 length is 13 residues. Unmatched junction bases numbered 5, after V lost 7 bases and J lost 10 bases. CDR3 in DNA: TGTGCCAGTATCCTAGCGGGGGGGGAAGAGCAGTTCTTC. Translated, it gives CASILAGGEEQFF.

This rearrangement joins TRBV5-5 to TRBJ2-7; perhaps TRBD2 as D (6 bases). Per germline, CDR1 SGHKS and CDR2 YYEKEE (reference sequence). The V end was cut by 0 bases, the J end by 0 bases, with 10 bases between. The CDR3 loop spans 15 amino acids. CDR3 region: CASSLVPGGSYEQYF. The CDR3 DNA is TGTGCCAGCAGCTTGGTTCCCGGGGGCTCCTACGAGCAGTACTTC.

The rearrangement links TRBV6-2 or TRBV6-3 to TRBJ2-3; TRBD2 matches 7 bases. The length of the CDR3 is 15 residues. V was clipped by 2 bases and J by 3 bases; unmatched bases: 5. Germline assignment: CDR1 MNHEY and CDR2 SVGEGT. CDR3 sequence: CASSYPRGGTDTQYF. Here the CDR3 DNA reads TGTGCCAGCAGTTACCCGAGGGGAGGGACAGATACGCAGTATTTT.

This clone was found a few times. V usage is TRBV7-3 and J usage is TRBJ2-7; 7 nucleotides line up with TRBD2. After removal of 4 bases from V and 3 bases from J, the junction contained 15 bases not matched to a gene. The CDR3 contains 17 residues. Germline values: CDR1 SGHTA, CDR2 FQGTGA. The CDR3 loop is CASSSHYYSGNYYEQYF. CDR3 nucleotides: TGTGCCAGCAGCTCACACTACTACAGCGGGAACTACTACGAGCAGTACTTC.

V usage is TRBV28 and J usage is TRBJ1-2; 8 bases align to TRBD1. Germline trimming cut 10 bases from V and 8 bases from J; bases unmatched to any gene: 9. This CDR3 contains 12 residues. In germline, CDR1 is MDHEN, CDR2 SYDVKM. This CDR3 is CATDQGAGGYTF. The DNA of the CDR3 is TGTGCCACCGACCAGGGGGCTGGGGGCTACACCTTC.

This chain links TRBV3-1 (or the pseudogene TRBV3-2) with TRBJ2-7, with 10 bases that match TRBD2. The CDR3 loop spans 17 amino acids. Germline-derived CDR1 and CDR2 are LGHDT and YNNKEL (reference sequence). Trimming took 3 bases from V and 1 from J; bases not matched to a gene: 9. Written as DNA, the CDR3 is TGTGCCAGCAGCCACTCTAGCGGGAGCGGAGGGTCCTACGAGCAGTACTTC. Amino acid sequence: CASSHSSGSGGSYEQYF.

The rearrangement joins TRBV7-8 to TRBJ2-1, with D tentatively TRBD2 (6 bases). This CDR3 has 14 residues. Between the trimmed V and J ends, which lost 0 bases and 7 bases, there was a span of 10 bases. Looked up from germline, CDR1 is SGHVS and CDR2 is FQNEAQ. The CDR3 sequence is CASSLATSFNEQFF. The CDR3 DNA follows: TGTGCCAGCAGCTTAGCGACTAGTTTTAATGAGCAGTTCTTC. The full variable domain, rest sourced from reference TRBV7-8 and TRBJ2-1, is GAGVSQSPRYKVAKRGQDVALRCDPISGHVSLFWYQQALGQGPEFLTYFQNEAQLDKSGLPSDRFFAERPEGSVSTLKIQRTQQEDSAVYLCASSLATSFNEQFFGPGTRLTVL.

This clone was seen just once. This CDR3 is CASSHYPGQNTGELFF. In DNA form, the CDR3 reads TGTGCCAGCAGCCACTACCCCGGACAGAACACCGGGGAGCTGTTTTTT. This chain links TRBV7-2 with TRBJ2-2, with D perhaps matching TRBD1 (5 bases). Germline V gives CDR1 SGHTA, CDR2 FQGNSA. Between the trimmed V and J ends, which lost 5 bases and 1 base, there was a span of 14 bases. CDR3 length: 16 amino acids.

CDR3 in DNA: TGCGCCAGCAGCCAACCCAGGACACCTAACTATGGCTACACCTTC. This translates into CASSQPRTPNYGYTF. The rearrangement uses TRBV4-1 and TRBJ1-2; TRBD1 might be the D (5 bases). CDR1 MGHRA and CDR2 YSYEKL come from the germline V gene. This CDR3 contains 15 residues. V lost 2 bases to trimming and J lost 0 bases, with 10 bases between them.

In its sample, this clone was seen a few times. The chain recombines TRBV6-1 with TRBJ2-1; 12 bases are a match to TRBD2. From germline, CDR1 is MNHNS and CDR2 SASEGT. This CDR3 is 17 amino acids long. V was pared by 0 bases and J by 11 bases, with 11 bases of the junction left unmatched. For the CDR3, the DNA is TGTGCCAGCAGTGAAGCCCCCGGAGGACTAGCGGGAAACAAGCAGTTCTTC. Translated: CASSEAPGGLAGNKQFF.

CDR3 sequence reads: CASSNWTGDPATNEKLFF. The CDR3 DNA reads TGTGCCAGTAGTAATTGGACAGGGGACCCCGCAACTAATGAAAAACTGTTTTTT. The genes are TRBV19 and TRBJ1-4; 9 bases fit TRBD1. In germline, CDR1 is LNHDA, CDR2 SQIVND (reference sequence). The CDR3 is made up of 18 amino acids. V dropped 4 bases and J dropped 0; count of bases not matched to a gene: 9. Drawing the rest from reference TRBV19 and TRBJ1-4, the complete variable domain is DGGITQSPKYLFRKEGQNVTLSCEQNLNHDAMYWYRQDPGQGLRLIYYSQIVNDFQKGDIAEGYSVSREKKESFPLTVTSAQKNPTAFYLCASSNWTGDPATNEKLFFGSGTQLSVL.

The CDR3 spells CASSASGTSGDNEQFF. The CDR3 DNA is TGTGCCAGCAGCGCATCCGGGACTAGCGGTGACAATGAGCAGTTCTTC. This chain connects TRBV9 to TRBJ2-1; 11 bases are a match to TRBD2. The junction had 7 bases not matched to a gene; V was cut back by 3 bases and J by 5 bases. CDR3 length: 16 residues. Per germline, CDR1 SGDLS and CDR2 YYNGEE.

V gene TRBV4-3 combines with J gene TRBJ1-5; a weak D match, TRBD1 (6 bases). From germline, CDR1 is LGHNA and CDR2 YSLEER. V was cut by 0 bases and J by 9 bases, with 12 bases left in between. The length of the CDR3 is 14 residues. The DNA of the CDR3 is TGCGCCAGCAGCCAAGAAGGGGGTGAGTGGCCCCAGCATTTT. Amino acid sequence: CASSQEGGEWPQHF.

As for this clone: One junction end does not reproduce the germline sequence, and a read error may be involved. The genes are TRBV19 and TRBJ1-1; 9 bases are shared with TRBD1. This CDR3 is 15 amino acids long. Germline assignment: CDR1 LNHDA and CDR2 SQIVND (reference sequence). CDR3 sequence reads: CASSASGQGITEAFF. CDR3 sequence (DNA): TGTGCCAGTAGTGCGTCGGGACAGGGTATAACTGAGGCTTTCTTT. The full variable domain, in which reference TRBV19 and TRBJ1-1 provide the parts outside the CDR3, is DGGITQSPKYLFRKEGQNVTLSCEQNLNHDAMYWYRQDPGQGLRLIYYSQIVNDFQKGDIAEGYSVSREKKESFPLTVTSAQKNPTAFYLCASSASGQGITEAFFGQGTRLTVV.

V is TRBV7-9 and J is TRBJ2-6; no definite D call. Germline CDR1 SEHNR, CDR2 FQNEAQ (reference sequence). The CDR3 sequence is 15 residues long. Trimming removed 5 bases from V and 0 bases from J, with 8 bases in between. Written as DNA, the CDR3 is TGTGCCAGCAGCCCCTGGCTCTCTGGGGCCAACGTCCTGACTTTC. Translation gives CASSPWLSGANVLTF.

The chain combines TRBV28 with TRBJ1-4; 8 bases fit TRBD1. V shed 8 bases, J shed 8 bases, and the junction held 16 bases outside the gene matches. The CDR3 length is 16 residues. Germline CDR1 is MDHEN and CDR2 is SYDVKM. The CDR3 DNA reads as TGTGCCAGCCAGATAGCCCCAGGGGGCGCGGAAGAAAAACTGTTTTTT. This translates into CASQIAPGGAEEKLFF.

The count of this clone is one. The chain combines TRBV7-6 with TRBJ2-7, with 7 positions matching TRBD1. This CDR3 has 14 amino acids. From germline, CDR1 is SGHVS and CDR2 FNYEAQ. The trim removed 5 bases at V and 1 base at J, leaving 5 bases unmatched. The CDR3, as DNA: TGTGCCAGCAGCACCGGGACAGAATCCTACGAGCAGTACTTC. Amino acids: CASSTGTESYEQYF.

The rearrangement uses TRBV10-3 and TRBJ1-1; D not resolved. The CDR3 has 13 residues. Germline loops: CDR1 ENHRY, CDR2 SYGVKD. Trimming shortened V by 2 bases and J by 6 bases, and 10 bases separated the two germline ends. CDR3 protein: CAISEETSSEAFF. In DNA, the CDR3 is TGTGCCATCAGTGAGGAGACTTCGTCTGAAGCTTTCTTT.

This rearrangement joins TRBV14 to TRBJ1-3, with D uncertain. This CDR3 has 17 residues. The V gene's germline CDR1 is SGHDN and CDR2 FVKESK. V lost 0 bases, J lost 0 bases, and 12 bases lay in between. The chain's CDR3 is CASSQDHGVYSGNTIYF. The CDR3 DNA follows: TGTGCCAGCAGCCAAGATCACGGGGTTTACTCTGGAAACACCATATATTTT.

V is TRBV2 and J is TRBJ2-6; 7 nucleotides align to TRBD1. V was clipped by 7 bases and J by 2 bases; unmatched bases: 8. The length of the CDR3 is 16 residues. Germline V gene sequence: CDR1 SNHLY, CDR2 FYNNEI. The CDR3 DNA is TGTGCCAGCACCGGACAGGAGAGGACTGGGGCCAACGTCCTGACTTTC. It specifies CASTGQERTGANVLTF.